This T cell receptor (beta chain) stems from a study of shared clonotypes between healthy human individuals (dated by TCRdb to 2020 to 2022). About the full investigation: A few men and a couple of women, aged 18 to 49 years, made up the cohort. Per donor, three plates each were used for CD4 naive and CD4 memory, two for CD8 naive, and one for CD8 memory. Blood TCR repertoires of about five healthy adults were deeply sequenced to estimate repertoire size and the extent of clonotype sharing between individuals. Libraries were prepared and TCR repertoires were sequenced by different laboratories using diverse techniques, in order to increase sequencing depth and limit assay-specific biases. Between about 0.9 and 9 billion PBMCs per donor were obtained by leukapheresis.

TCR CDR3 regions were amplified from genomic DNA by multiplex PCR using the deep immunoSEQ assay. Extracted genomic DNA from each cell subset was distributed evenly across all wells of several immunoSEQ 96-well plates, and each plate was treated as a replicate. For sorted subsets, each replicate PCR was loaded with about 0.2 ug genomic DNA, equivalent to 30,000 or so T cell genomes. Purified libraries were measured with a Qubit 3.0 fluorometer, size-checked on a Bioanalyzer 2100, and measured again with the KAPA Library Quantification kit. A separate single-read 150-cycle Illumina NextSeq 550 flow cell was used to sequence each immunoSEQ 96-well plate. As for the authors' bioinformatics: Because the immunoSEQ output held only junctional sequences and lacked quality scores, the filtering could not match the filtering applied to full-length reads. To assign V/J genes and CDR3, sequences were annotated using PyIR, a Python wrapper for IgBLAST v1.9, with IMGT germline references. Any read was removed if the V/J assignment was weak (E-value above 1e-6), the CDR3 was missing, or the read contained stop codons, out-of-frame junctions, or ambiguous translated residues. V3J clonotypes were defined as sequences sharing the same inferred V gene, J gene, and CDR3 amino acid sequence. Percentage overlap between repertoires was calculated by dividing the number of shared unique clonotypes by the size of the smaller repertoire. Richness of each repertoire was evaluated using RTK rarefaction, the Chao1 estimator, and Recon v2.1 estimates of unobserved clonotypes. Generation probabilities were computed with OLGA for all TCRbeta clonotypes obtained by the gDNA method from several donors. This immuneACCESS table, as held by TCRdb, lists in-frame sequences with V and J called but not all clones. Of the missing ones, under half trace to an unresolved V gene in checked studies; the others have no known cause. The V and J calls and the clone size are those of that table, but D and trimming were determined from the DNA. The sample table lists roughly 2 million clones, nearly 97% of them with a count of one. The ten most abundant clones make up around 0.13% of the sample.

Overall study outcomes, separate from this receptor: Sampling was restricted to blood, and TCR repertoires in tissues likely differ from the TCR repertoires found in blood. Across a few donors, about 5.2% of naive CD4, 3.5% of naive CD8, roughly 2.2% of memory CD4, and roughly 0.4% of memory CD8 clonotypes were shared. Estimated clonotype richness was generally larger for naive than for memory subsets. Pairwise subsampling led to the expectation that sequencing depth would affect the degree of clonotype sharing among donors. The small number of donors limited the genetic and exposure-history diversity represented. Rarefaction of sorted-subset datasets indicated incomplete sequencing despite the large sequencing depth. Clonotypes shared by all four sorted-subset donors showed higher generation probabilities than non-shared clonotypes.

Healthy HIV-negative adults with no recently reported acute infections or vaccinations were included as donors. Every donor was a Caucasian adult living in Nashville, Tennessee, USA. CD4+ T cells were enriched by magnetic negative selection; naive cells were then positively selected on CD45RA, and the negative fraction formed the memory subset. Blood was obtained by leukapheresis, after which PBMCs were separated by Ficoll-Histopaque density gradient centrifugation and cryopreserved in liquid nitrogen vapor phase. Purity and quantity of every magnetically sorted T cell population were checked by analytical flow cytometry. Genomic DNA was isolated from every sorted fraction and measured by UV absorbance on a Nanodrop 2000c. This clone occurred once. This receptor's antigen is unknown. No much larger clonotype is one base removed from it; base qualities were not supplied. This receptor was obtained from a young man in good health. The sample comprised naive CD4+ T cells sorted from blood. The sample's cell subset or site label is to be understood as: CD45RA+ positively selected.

The nucleotides read TGTGCCAGCAGCATTCATGTAGGTGGCTACACCTTC. This encodes CASSIHVGGYTF. The sequence links TRBV21-1 to TRBJ1-2. TRBV21-1 is a listed pseudogene. Counted from cysteine to phenylalanine, this CDR3 has 12 amino acids. CDR3 DNA only is kept here, 36 bases in frame from base 1.